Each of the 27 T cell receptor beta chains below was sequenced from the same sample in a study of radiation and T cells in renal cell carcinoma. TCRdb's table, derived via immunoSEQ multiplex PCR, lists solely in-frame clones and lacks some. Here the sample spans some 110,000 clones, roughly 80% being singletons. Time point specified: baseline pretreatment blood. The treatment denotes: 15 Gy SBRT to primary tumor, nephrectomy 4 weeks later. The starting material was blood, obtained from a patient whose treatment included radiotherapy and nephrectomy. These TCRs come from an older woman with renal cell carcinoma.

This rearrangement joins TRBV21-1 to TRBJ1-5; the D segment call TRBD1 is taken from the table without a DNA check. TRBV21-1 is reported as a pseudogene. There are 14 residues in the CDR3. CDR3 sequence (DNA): TGTGCCAGCAGGCCGGACAGTCACTATAGGCCCCAGCATTTT. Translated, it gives CASRPDSHYRPQHF.

The CDR3 bases are TGTGCCAGCAGTTTGTTTGCTAGCGGCTACGAGCAGTACTTC. Residues: CASSLFASGYEQYF. This chain joins TRBV27 and TRBJ2-7, with TRBD2 matching 7 bases. The CDR3 contains 14 residues. The germline V gene encodes CDR1 MNHEY and CDR2 SMNVEV (reference sequence). Unmatched junction bases numbered 5, after V lost 3 bases and J lost 3 bases.

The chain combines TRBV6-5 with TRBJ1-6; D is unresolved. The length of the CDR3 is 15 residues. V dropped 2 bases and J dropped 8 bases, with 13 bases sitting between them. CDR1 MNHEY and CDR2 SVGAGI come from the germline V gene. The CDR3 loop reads CASSYGTGGYSPLHF. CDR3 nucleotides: TGTGCCAGCAGTTACGGAACGGGAGGTTATTCACCCCTCCACTTT.

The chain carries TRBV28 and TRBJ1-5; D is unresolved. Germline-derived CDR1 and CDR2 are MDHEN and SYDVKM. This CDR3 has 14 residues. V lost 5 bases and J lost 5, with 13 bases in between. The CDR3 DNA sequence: TGTGCCAGCAGTCCGGTCTTTAAAGATCAGCCCCAGCATTTT. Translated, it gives CASSPVFKDQPQHF.

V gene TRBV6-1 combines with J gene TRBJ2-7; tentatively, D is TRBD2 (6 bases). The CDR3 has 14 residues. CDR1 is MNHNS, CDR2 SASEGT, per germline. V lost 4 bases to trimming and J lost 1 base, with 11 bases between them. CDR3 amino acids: CASSAGGGSYEQYF. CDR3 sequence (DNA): TGTGCCAGCAGTGCCGGGGGAGGTTCCTACGAGCAGTACTTC.

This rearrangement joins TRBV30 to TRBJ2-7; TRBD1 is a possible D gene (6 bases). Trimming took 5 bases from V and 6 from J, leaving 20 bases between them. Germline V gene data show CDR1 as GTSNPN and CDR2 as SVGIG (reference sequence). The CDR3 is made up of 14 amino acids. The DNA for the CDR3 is TGTGCCTGGGGAGCCGGGACATCGGTTGGCGAGCAGTACTTC. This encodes CAWGAGTSVGEQYF.

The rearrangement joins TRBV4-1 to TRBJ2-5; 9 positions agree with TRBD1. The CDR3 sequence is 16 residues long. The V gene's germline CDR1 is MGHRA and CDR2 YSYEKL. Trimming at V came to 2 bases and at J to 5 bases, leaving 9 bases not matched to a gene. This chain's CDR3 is CASSQLTGGAGETQYF. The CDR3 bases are TGCGCCAGCAGCCAACTAACAGGGGGCGCTGGGGAGACCCAGTACTTC.

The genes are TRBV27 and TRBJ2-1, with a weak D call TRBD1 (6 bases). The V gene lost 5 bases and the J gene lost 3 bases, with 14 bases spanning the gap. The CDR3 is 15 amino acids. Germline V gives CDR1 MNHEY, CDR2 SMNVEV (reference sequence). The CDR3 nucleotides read TGTGCCAGCAGTATTGGGACACTCGGCTACAATGAGCAGTTCTTC. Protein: CASSIGTLGYNEQFF.

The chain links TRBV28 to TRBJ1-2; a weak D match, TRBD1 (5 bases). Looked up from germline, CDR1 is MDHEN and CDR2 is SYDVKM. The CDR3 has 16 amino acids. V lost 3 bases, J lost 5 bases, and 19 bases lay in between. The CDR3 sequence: CASSFLQGGDAYGYTF. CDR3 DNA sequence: TGTGCCAGCAGTTTCCTTCAGGGAGGTGACGCGTATGGCTACACCTTC.

The DNA of the CDR3 is TGTGCCAGTAGGGGGTGGGAGGGCCCGAATGAGCAGTTCTTC. It specifies CASRGWEGPNEQFF. J is TRBJ2-1 and V is TRBV19; the match to TRBD2 covers 7 bases. Germline trimming cut 6 bases from V and 7 bases from J; bases unmatched to any gene: 9. From germline, CDR1 is LNHDA and CDR2 SQIVND (reference sequence). The CDR3 covers 14 residues.

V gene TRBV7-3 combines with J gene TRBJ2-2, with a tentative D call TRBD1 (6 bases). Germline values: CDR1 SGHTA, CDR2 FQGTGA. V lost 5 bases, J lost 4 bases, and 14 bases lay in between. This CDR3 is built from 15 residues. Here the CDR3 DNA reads TGTGCCAGCAGCCCAACGGGCAGGGGCACCGGGGAGCTGTTTTTT. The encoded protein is CASSPTGRGTGELFF.

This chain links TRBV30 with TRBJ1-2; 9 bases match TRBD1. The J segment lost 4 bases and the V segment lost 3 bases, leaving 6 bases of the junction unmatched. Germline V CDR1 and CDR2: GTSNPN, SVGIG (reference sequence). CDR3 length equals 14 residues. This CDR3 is CAWSRTGVIYGYTF. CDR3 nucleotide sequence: TGTGCCTGGAGCCGGACAGGGGTGATCTATGGCTACACCTTC.

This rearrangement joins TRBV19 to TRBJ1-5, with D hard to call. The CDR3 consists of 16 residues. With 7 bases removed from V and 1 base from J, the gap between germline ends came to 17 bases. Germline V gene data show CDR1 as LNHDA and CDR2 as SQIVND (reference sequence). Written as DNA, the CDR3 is TGTGCCAGTACGTTGATCGGGGAAGAGAGCAATCAGCCCCAGCATTTT. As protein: CASTLIGEESNQPQHF.

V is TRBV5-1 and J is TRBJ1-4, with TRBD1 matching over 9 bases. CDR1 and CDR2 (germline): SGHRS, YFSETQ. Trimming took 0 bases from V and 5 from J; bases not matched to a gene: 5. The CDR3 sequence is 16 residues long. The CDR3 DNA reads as TGCGCCAGCAGCTTGGAGCCCGGGACAGGGAATGAAAAACTGTTTTTT. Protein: CASSLEPGTGNEKLFF.

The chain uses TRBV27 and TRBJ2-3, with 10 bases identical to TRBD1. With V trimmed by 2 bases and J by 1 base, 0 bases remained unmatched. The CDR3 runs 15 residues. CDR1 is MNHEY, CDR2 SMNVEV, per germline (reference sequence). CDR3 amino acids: CASSLDRGRTDTQYF. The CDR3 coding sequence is TGTGCCAGCAGTTTAGACAGGGGGCGCACAGATACGCAGTATTTT.

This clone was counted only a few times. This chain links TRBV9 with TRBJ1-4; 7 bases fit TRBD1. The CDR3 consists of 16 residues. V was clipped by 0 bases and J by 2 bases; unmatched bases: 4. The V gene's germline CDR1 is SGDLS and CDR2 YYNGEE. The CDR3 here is CASSVAAGGTNEKLFF. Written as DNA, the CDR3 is TGTGCCAGCAGCGTAGCGGCAGGGGGGACTAATGAAAAACTGTTTTTT.

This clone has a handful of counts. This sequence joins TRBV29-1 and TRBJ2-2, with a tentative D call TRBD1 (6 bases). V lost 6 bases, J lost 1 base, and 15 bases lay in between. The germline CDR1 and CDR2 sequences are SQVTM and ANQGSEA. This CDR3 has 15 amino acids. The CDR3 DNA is TGCAGCGTAACGACAGGAAAAAAGAACACCGGGGAGCTGTTTTTT. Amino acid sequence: CSVTTGKKNTGELFF.

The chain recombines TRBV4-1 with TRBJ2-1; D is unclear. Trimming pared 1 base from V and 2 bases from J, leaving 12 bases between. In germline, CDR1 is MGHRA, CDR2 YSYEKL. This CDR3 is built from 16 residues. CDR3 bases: TGCGCCAGCAGCCAAGGGAGCGACCCCACCTACAATGAGCAGTTCTTC. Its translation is CASSQGSDPTYNEQFF.

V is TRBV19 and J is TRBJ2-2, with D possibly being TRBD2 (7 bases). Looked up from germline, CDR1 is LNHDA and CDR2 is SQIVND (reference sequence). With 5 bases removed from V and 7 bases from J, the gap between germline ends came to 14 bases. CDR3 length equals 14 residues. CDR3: CASSVGGPGGELFF. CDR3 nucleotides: TGTGCCAGTAGTGTCGGGGGGCCGGGCGGGGAGCTGTTTTTT.

The CDR3 loop is CASSPGLLYEQYF. The DNA for the CDR3 is TGTGCCAGCAGTCCCGGACTTCTCTACGAGCAGTACTTC. The chain carries TRBV6-1 and TRBJ2-7; perhaps TRBD2 as D (5 bases). V lost 5 bases to trimming and J lost 3 bases, with 11 bases between them. Per germline, CDR1 MNHNS and CDR2 SASEGT. The CDR3 contains 13 residues.

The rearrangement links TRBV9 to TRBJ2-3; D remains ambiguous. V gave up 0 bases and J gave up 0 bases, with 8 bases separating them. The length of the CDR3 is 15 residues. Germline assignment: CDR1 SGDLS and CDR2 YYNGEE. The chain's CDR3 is CASSVGPASTDTQYF. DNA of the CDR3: TGTGCCAGCAGCGTAGGACCCGCGAGCACAGATACGCAGTATTTT.

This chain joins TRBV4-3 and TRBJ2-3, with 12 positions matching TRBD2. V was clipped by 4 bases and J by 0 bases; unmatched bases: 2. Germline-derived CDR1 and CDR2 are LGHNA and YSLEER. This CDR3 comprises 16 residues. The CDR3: CASSRLAGDSTDTQYF. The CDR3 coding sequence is TGCGCCAGCAGCCGACTAGCGGGGGATAGCACAGATACGCAGTATTTT.

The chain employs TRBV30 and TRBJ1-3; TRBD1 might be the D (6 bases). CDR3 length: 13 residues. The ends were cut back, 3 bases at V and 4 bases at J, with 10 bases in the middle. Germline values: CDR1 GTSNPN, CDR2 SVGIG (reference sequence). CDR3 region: CAWSGGLGNTIYF. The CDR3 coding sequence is TGTGCCTGGAGCGGGGGGCTCGGAAACACCATATATTTT.

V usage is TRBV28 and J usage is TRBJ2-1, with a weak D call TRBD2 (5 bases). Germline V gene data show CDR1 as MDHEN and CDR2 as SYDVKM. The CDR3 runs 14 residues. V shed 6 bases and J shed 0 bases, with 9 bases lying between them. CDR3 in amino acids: CASRGGFSYNEQFF. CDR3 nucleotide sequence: TGTGCCAGCAGAGGAGGATTCTCCTACAATGAGCAGTTCTTC.

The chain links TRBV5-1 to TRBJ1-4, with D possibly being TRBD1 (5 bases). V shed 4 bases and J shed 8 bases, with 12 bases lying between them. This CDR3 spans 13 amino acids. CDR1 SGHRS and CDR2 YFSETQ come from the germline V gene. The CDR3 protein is CASSQGFGEKLFF. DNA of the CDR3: TGCGCCAGCAGCCAGGGCTTCGGCGAAAAACTGTTTTTT.

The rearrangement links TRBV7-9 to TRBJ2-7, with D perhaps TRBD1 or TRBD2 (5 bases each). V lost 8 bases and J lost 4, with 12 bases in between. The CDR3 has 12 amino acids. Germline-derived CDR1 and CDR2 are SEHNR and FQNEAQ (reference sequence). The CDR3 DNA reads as TGTGCCAGCCGTGGGGGTCCTTACGAGCAGTACTTC. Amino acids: CASRGGPYEQYF.

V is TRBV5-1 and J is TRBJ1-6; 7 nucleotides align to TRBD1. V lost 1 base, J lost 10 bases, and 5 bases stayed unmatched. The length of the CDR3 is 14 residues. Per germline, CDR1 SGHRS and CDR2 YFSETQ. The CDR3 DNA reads TGCGCCAGCAGCTTGAGACAGGGAGACTCACCCCTCCACTTT. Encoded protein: CASSLRQGDSPLHF.